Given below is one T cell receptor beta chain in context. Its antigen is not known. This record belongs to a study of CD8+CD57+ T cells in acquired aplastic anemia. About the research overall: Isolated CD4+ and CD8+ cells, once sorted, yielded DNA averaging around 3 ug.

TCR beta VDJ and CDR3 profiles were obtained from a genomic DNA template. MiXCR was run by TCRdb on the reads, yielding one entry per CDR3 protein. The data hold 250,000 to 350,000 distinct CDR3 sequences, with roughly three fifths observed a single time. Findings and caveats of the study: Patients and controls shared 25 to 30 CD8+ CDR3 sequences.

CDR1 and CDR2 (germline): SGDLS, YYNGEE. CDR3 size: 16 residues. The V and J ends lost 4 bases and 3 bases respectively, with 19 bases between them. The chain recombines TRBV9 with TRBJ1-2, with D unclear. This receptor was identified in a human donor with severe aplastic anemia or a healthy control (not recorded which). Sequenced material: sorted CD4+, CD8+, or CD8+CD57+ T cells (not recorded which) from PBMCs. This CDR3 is CASSQPREGTDYGYTF. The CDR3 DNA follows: TGTGCCAGCAGCCAGCCCCGGGAGGGCACTGACTATGGCTACACCTTC.